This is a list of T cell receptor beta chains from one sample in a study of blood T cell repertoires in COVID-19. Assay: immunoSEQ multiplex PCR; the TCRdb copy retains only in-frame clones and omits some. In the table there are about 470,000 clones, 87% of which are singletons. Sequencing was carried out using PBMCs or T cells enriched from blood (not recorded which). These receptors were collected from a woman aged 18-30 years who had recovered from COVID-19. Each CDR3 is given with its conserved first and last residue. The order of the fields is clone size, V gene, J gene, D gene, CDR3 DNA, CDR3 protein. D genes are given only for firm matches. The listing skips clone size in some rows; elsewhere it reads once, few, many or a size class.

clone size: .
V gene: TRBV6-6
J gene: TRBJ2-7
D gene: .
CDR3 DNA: TGTGCCAGCAGTTACAACCAGCAGGGAGGCTACGAGCAGTACTTC
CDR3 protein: CASSYNQQGGYEQYF

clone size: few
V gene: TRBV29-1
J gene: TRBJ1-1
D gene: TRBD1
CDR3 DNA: TGCAGCGTTGCGGGCGAGGGGGCCCAGGAAGCTTTCTTT
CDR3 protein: CSVAGEGAQEAFF

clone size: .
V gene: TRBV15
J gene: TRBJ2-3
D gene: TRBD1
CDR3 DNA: TGTGCCACCAGCAGAGGGGACAGTTCAGATACGCAGTATTTT
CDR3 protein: CATSRGDSSDTQYF

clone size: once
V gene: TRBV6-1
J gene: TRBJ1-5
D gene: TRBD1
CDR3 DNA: TGTGCCAGCAGTGAAAATAAGGGGACAGCCAGCTATAGCAATCAGCCCCAGCATTTT
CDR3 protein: CASSENKGTASYSNQPQHF

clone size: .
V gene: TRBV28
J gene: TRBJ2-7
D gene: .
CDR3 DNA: TGTGCCAGCAGTTACCATTTACAGAGAGTGGAAAGGTACGAGCAGTACTTC
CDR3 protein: CASSYHLQRVERYEQYF

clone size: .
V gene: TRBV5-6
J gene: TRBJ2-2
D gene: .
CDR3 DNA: TGTGCCAGCAGCCCCGACCGGGGGATCAGCACCGGGGAGCTGTTTTTT
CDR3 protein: CASSPDRGISTGELFF

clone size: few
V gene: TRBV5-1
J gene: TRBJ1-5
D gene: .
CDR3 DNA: .
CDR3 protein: CASSFGEGGNQPQHF

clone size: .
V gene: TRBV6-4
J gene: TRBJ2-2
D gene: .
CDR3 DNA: TGTGCCAGCAGTGTCTACCAGGGAAGGATAGCCGCCGGGGAGCTGTTTTTT
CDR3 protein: CASSVYQGRIAAGELFF

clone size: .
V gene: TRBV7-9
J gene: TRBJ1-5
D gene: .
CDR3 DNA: TGTGCCAGCAGCTTAAGTCAGGCTCAGCCCCAGCATTTT
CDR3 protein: CASSLSQAQPQHF

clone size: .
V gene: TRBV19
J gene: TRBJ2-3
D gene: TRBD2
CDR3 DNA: TGTGCCAGTAGTGTACTAGCGGCGGGGGGGTTCACAGATACGCAGTATTTT
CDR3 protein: CASSVLAAGGFTDTQYF

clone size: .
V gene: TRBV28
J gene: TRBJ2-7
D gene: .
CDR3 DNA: TGTGCCAGCAGCCGCCAGGGGACAAGTCACTACGAGCAGTACTTC
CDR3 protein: CASSRQGTSHYEQYF

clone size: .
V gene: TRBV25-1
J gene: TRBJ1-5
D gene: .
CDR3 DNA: TGTGCCAGCAGTGGGGGCCCCAATCAGCCCCAGCATTTT
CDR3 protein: CASSGGPNQPQHF

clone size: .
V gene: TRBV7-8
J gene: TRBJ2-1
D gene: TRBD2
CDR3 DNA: TGTGCCAGCAGCCCCCCAAGGGCTAGCGGGGGCGAGAGTCCCTATGAGCAGTTCTTC
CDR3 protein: CASSPPRASGGESPYEQFF

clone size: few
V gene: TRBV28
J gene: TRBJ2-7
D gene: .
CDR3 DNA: TGTGCCAGCAGTTTTGGGTACAGTCTCGGCGAGCAGTACTTC
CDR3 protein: CASSFGYSLGEQYF

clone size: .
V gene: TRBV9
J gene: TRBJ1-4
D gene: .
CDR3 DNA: TGTGCCAGCAGCCCCCGACAGGACATTAATGAAAAACTGTTTTTT
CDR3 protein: CASSPRQDINEKLFF

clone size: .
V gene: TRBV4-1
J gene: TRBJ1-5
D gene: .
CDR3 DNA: TGCGCCAGCAGCCAGAGCATTAATCAGCCCCAGCATTTT
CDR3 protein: CASSQSINQPQHF

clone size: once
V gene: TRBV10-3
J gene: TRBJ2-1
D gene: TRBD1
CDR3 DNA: TGTGCCACCCCCAAGACAGGGAGCGATGAGCAGTTCTTC
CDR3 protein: CATPKTGSDEQFF

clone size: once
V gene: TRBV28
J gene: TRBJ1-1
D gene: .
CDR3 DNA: TGTGCCAGCAGCCCCCAGGGTATTGAAACTGAAGCTTTCTTT
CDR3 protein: CASSPQGIETEAFF

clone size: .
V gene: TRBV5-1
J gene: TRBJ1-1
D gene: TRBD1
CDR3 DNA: TGCGCCAGCAGCTTGACAGGGGATGGAGCTTTCTTT
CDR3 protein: CASSLTGDGAFF

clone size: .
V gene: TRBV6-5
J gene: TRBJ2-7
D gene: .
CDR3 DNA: TGTGCCAGCAGCCAAAACAGAGCCTCCTACGAGCAGTACTTC
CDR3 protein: CASSQNRASYEQYF

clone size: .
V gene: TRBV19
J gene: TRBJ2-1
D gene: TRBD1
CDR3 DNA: TGTGCCAGTAGTAACCCGGGACAGGAAGTTGAGCAGTTCTTC
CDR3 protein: CASSNPGQEVEQFF

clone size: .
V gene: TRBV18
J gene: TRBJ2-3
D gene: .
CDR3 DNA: TGTGCCAGCTCAGGGGCGGCGACTAGCACAGATACGCAGTATTTT
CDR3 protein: CASSGAATSTDTQYF

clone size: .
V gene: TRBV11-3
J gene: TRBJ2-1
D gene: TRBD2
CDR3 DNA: TGTGCCAGCAGCTTCGGACTAGCAGGTGAGCAGTTCTTC
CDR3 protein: CASSFGLAGEQFF

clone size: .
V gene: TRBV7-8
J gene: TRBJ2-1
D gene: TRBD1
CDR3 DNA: TGTGCCAGCAGCCCCCAGGGACAGGGGGTCAGTGAGCAGTTCTTC
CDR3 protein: CASSPQGQGVSEQFF

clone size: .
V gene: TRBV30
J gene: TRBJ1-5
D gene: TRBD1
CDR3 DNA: TGTGCCTGGGGAGACAGGGATCAGCCCCAGCATTTT
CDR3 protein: CAWGDRDQPQHF

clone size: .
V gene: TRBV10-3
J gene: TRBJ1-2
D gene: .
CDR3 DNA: TGTGCCATCAGTGAGTCGACTCAGACTGGGGGCTACACCTTC
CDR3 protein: CAISESTQTGGYTF

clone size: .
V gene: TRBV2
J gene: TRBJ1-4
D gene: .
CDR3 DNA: TGTGCCAGCAGTCCGGACAGTTACAATGAAAAACTGTTTTTT
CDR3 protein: CASSPDSYNEKLFF

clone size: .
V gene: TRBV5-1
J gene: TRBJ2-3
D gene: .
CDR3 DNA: TGCGCCAGCAGCTTGATCGACCCCGACAGGGATACGCAGTATTTT
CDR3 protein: CASSLIDPDRDTQYF

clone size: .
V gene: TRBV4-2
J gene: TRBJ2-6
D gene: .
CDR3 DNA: TGTGCCAGCAGCCAAGACGTAGTCTCTGGGGCCAACGTCCTGACTTTC
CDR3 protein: CASSQDVVSGANVLTF

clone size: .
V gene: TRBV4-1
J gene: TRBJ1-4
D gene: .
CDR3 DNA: TGCGCCAGCAGCAATCAGGGGTGGTCGTATGAAAAACTGTTTTTT
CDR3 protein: CASSNQGWSYEKLFF

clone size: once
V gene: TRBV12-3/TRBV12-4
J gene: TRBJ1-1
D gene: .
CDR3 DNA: TGTGCCAGCAGTTTGAAGGGGTACACTGAAGCTTTCTTT
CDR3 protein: CASSLKGYTEAFF

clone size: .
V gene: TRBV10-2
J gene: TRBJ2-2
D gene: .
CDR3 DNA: TGCGCCACTACTAACACCGGGGAGCTGTTTTTT
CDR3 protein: CATTNTGELFF

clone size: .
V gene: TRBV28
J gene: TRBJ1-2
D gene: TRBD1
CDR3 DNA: TGTGCCAGCAGTCCCCGACAGGGGGCCCCTAACTATGGCTACACCTTC
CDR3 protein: CASSPRQGAPNYGYTF

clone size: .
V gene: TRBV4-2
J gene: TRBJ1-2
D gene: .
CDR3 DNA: TGTGCCAGCAGCGAGTTTCAGGGTACGGACTATGGCTACACCTTC
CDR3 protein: CASSEFQGTDYGYTF

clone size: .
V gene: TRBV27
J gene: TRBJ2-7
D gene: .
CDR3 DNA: TGTGCCAGCGCTATCATACAGGGTAACGAGCAGTACTTC
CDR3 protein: CASAIIQGNEQYF

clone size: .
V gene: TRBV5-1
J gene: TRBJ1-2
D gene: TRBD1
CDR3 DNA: TGCGCCAGCAGCGGCCGGACAGGGGGATCAGAAGGCTACACCTTC
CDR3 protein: CASSGRTGGSEGYTF

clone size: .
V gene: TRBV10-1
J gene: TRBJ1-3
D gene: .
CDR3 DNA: TGCGCCAGCAGTGATCCGCAGGGAAACACCATATATTTT
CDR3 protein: CASSDPQGNTIYF

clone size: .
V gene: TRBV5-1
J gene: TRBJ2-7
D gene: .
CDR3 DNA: TGCGCCAGCAGCTTGGCGGTCGGCTCCTACGAGCAGTACTTC
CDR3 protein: CASSLAVGSYEQYF

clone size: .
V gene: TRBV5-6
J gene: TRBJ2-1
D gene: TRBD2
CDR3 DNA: TGTGCCAGCAGCAGGGGACTAGCGGGGCGCCTCTCCTACAATGAGCAGTTCTTC
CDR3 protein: CASSRGLAGRLSYNEQFF

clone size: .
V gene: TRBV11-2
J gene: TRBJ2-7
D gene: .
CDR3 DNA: TGTGCCAGCAGCTCATATAGGGCCAAAGGAGGCGAGCAGTACTTC
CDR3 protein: CASSSYRAKGGEQYF

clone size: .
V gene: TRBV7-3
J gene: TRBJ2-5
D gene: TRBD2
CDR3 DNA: TGTGCCAGCAGCTCAGCGGGGGAAGAGACCCAGTACTTC
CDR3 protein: CASSSAGEETQYF

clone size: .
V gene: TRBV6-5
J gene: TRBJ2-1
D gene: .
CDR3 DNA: TGTGCCAGCAAAGACCTCCTCAGGGGGCAGTTCTTC
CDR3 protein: CASKDLLRGQFF

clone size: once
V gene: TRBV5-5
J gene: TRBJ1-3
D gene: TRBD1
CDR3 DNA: TGTGCCAGCAGCTGGGCGGTGACAGGGAGCGGAAACACCATATATTTT
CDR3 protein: CASSWAVTGSGNTIYF

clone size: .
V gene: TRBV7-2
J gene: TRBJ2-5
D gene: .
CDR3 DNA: TGTGCCAGCAGCTTTCTCCCAGAAGTCCAAGAGACCCAGTACTTC
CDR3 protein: CASSFLPEVQETQYF

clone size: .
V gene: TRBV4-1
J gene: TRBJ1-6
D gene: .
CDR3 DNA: TGCGCCAGCAGCCAAGAGGGCAGTCCAGACCGTAATTCACCCCTCCACTTT
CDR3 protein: CASSQEGSPDRNSPLHF

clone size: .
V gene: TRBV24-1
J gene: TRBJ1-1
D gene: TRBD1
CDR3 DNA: TGTGCCACCAGTGACCGACAGGGTGAAGCTTTCTTT
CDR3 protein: CATSDRQGEAFF

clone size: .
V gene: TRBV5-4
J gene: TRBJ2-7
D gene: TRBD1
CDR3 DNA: TGTGCCAGCAGCTTGGCCGGGACAGTATACGAGCAGTACTTC
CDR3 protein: CASSLAGTVYEQYF

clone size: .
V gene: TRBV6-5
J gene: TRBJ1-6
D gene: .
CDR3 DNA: TGTGCCAGCAGTTACCTCGACAGGCCCAATAATTCACCCCTCCACTTT
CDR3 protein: CASSYLDRPNNSPLHF

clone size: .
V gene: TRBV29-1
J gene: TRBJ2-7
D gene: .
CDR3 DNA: TGCAGCGTTGGGCGGGGTAATGAGGAGCAGTACTTC
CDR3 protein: CSVGRGNEEQYF

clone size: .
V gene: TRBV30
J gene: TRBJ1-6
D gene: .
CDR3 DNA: TGTGCCTGGCACGACATGATAAATTCACCCCTCCACTTT
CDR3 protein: CAWHDMINSPLHF

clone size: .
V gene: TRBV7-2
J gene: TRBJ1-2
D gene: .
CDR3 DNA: TGTGCCAGCAGCTTAGTAGGGGTGGAAGGCTACACCTTC
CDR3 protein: CASSLVGVEGYTF

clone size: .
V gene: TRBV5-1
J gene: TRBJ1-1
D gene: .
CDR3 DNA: TGCGCCAGCAGCTTGTCACGGCAGGGCACTGAAGCTTTCTTT
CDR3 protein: CASSLSRQGTEAFF

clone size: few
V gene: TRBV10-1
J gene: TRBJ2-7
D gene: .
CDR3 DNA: TGCGCCAGCAGTGACCAAAGGACAGCGCCACGCGAGCAGTACTTC
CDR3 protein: CASSDQRTAPREQYF

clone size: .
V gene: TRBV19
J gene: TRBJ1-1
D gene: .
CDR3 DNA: TGTGCCAGTAGTATTACGGGGACAATTGAAGCTTTCTTT
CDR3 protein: CASSITGTIEAFF

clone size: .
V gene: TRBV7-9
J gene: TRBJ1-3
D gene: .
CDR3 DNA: TGTGCCAGCAGTCCAACAAGTTCTGGAAACACCATATATTTT
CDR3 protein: CASSPTSSGNTIYF